The 15 T cell receptor beta chains presented below share a single source sample, sequenced in a study of T cell changes during pregnancy in multiple sclerosis. Assay: immunoSEQ multiplex PCR; the TCRdb copy retains only in-frame clones and omits some. The data show 40,000 to 45,000 clones, around 94% seen once. The specimen sequenced was peripheral blood. The receptor source for this set is a female donor with multiple sclerosis, enrolled in a pregnancy study.

The gene calls are TRBV7-9 and TRBJ1-3; 12 nucleotides agree with TRBD1. Germline V gives CDR1 SEHNR, CDR2 FQNEAQ (reference sequence). The CDR3 length is 15 residues. Germline trimming cut 5 bases from V and 9 bases from J; bases unmatched to any gene: 8. The CDR3 region is CASSPPGQGASTIYF. The CDR3 coding sequence is TGTGCCAGCAGCCCACCGGGACAGGGGGCCTCCACCATATATTTT.

The chain joins TRBV29-1 to TRBJ2-7; 9 bases are a match to TRBD2. The CDR3 runs to 14 residues. V dropped 6 bases and J dropped 4; count of bases not matched to a gene: 10. Germline assignment: CDR1 SQVTM and CDR2 ANQGSEA. CDR3 bases: TGCAGCGTAGCGGTAGCGGGAGTACTTTACGAGCAGTACTTC. Its translation is CSVAVAGVLYEQYF.

The chain joins TRBV6-6 to TRBJ2-1; D is tentatively TRBD1 or TRBD2 (5 bases each). The V gene's germline CDR1 is MNHNY and CDR2 SVGAGI (reference sequence). V lost 6 bases, J lost 5 bases, and 11 bases lay in between. This CDR3 is built from 13 residues. Written as DNA, the CDR3 is TGTGCCAGCAGGCCGGGACCAAACAATGAGCAGTTCTTC. Translating it yields CASRPGPNNEQFF.

This clone has only one observation. This chain links TRBV14 with TRBJ2-3, with 8 bases that match TRBD2. V dropped 4 bases and J dropped 4; count of bases not matched to a gene: 7. The CDR3 extends over 15 amino acids. Germline assignment: CDR1 SGHDN and CDR2 FVKESK. The chain's CDR3 is CASSPSSGNADTQYF. DNA for the CDR3: TGTGCCAGCAGCCCGAGTAGCGGGAACGCAGATACGCAGTATTTT.

The J gene is TRBJ1-1, the V gene TRBV7-2; TRBD1 is a possible D gene (5 bases). V lost 1 base and J 1 base, leaving 10 bases between the germline ends. Germline V gene lookup returns CDR1 SGHTA and CDR2 FQGNSA. The CDR3 contains 15 residues. The chain's CDR3 is CASSLVVGGNTEAFF. The CDR3 DNA reads TGTGCCAGCAGCTTAGTTGTGGGGGGGAACACTGAAGCTTTCTTT.

The V call is TRBV5-1, the J call TRBJ2-5, with 8 nucleotides matching TRBD1. The CDR3 length is 13 residues. The ends lost 3 bases at V and 5 bases at J; junction bases unmatched: 3. Germline-derived CDR1 and CDR2 are SGHRS and YFSETQ. The DNA of the CDR3 is TGCGCCAGCAGCTCGGACAGGGTGGAGACCCAGTACTTC. This sequence encodes CASSSDRVETQYF.

The genes are TRBV9 and TRBJ2-1; possibly TRBD2 for D (6 bases). The V end was cut by 3 bases, the J end by 4 bases, with 14 bases between. CDR1 and CDR2 from the germline V gene are SGDLS and YYNGEE. This CDR3 is built from 15 residues. CDR3 in DNA: TGTGCCAGCAGCGAGGAGGGACTTCCTTACAATGAGCAGTTCTTC. Its translation: CASSEEGLPYNEQFF.

The CDR3 region has the DNA TGTGCCAGCAGCTCGTCTGTCATAGTAGCGGAGAACACCGGGGAGCTGTTTTTT. Its translation: CASSSSVIVAENTGELFF. The V gene is TRBV7-9, the J gene TRBJ2-2, with a tentative D call TRBD2 (6 bases). The CDR3 length is 18 residues. V lost 4 bases and J 1 base, leaving 19 bases between the germline ends. Germline V CDR1 and CDR2: SEHNR, FQNEAQ (reference sequence).

The chain has TRBV7-2 and TRBJ2-5; TRBD1 matches at 7 bases. This CDR3 has 15 residues. Germline lookup yields CDR1 SGHTA and CDR2 FQGNSA. V lost 2 bases and J lost 1; bases outside the gene matches: 4. CDR3 amino acids: CASSLFGDSQETQYF. The CDR3 DNA reads TGTGCCAGCAGCTTATTCGGGGACAGCCAAGAGACCCAGTACTTC.

The rearrangement links TRBV30 to TRBJ1-2; no clear D. Germline CDR1 and CDR2: GTSNPN and SVGIG (reference sequence). The V gene lost 1 base and the J gene lost 2 bases, with 11 bases spanning the gap. The CDR3 spans 14 residues. CDR3 loop: CAWSGWGENYGYTF. In DNA, the CDR3 is TGTGCCTGGAGTGGGTGGGGAGAGAACTATGGCTACACCTTC.

V and J are TRBV5-1 and TRBJ2-3; the D gene is possibly TRBD2 (7 bases). Trimming pared 4 bases from V and 3 bases from J, leaving 12 bases between. From germline, CDR1 is SGHRS and CDR2 YFSETQ. The CDR3 has 14 residues. CDR3 sequence (DNA): TGCGCCAGCAGCGAGGGAGGGGGGACAGATACGCAGTATTTT. It translates to CASSEGGGTDTQYF.

CDR3 protein: CASSSRGAGDRYEQYF. The CDR3 nucleotides are TGTGCCAGCAGCTCCCGGGGGGCGGGAGATCGATACGAGCAGTACTTC. The chain combines TRBV7-2 with TRBJ2-7, with D possibly TRBD2 on 7 matching bases. The CDR3 runs 16 residues. CDR1 and CDR2 from the germline V gene are SGHTA and FQGNSA. V was cut by 4 bases and J by 4 bases, with 20 bases left in between. Variable domain in full (rest from reference TRBV7-2 and TRBJ2-7): GAGVSQSPSNKVTEKGKDVELRCDPISGHTALYWYRQSLGQGLEFLIYFQGNSAPDKSGLPSDRFSAERTGGSVSTLTIQRTQQEDSAVYLCASSSRGAGDRYEQYFGPGTRLTVT.

V and J are TRBV5-1 and TRBJ2-7, with D perhaps matching TRBD1 (7 bases). Germline assignment: CDR1 SGHRS and CDR2 YFSETQ. Deletions cut 4 bases from V and 3 bases from J, with 11 bases between. The CDR3 has 13 residues. CDR3 DNA sequence: TGCGCCAGCAGCCGGGGGACAGACTACGAGCAGTACTTC. It codes for CASSRGTDYEQYF. Full variable domain (rest looked up from reference TRBV5-1 and TRBJ2-7): KAGVTQTPRYLIKTRGQQVTLSCSPISGHRSVSWYQQTPGQGLQFLFEYFSETQRNKGNFPGRFSGRQFSNSRSEMNVSTLELGDSALYLCASSRGTDYEQYFGPGTRLTVT.

This clone was counted only a few times. The rearrangement links TRBV6-4 to TRBJ1-1; D uncertain. The CDR3 length is 13 residues. The ends were cut back, 4 bases at V and 2 bases at J, with 8 bases in the middle. The germline gives CDR1 MRHNA, CDR2 SNTAGT. DNA of the CDR3: TGTGCCAGCAGTGTTCAGGTCAACACTGAAGCTTTCTTT. Residues: CASSVQVNTEAFF.

V gene TRBV10-3 combines with J gene TRBJ2-6; unclear D gene. Germline CDR1 and CDR2: ENHRY and SYGVKD. Trimming stripped 0 bases from V and 4 bases from J, with 13 bases between. This CDR3 has 17 amino acids. CDR3 in DNA: TGTGCCATCAGTGAGTCGAATGTGGGCCTAGGGGCCAACGTCCTGACTTTC. It translates to CAISESNVGLGANVLTF.